A selection of T cell receptor beta chains follows, all from one sample in a study of T cell responses to AZD1222 COVID-19 vaccine. Some clones are missing from TCRdb's copy, which holds only in-frame ones; the method was immunoSEQ multiplex PCR. Of 100,000 to 120,000 clones listed, around 90% are singletons. The sequencing here drew on peripheral blood, taken on day 0 of AZD1222 vaccination. These receptors originate from an adult in good health. Both conserved end residues are part of each CDR3.

CDR3 protein	V gene	J gene
CASSLRGGNTEAFF	TRBV4-1	TRBJ1-1
CASSELGQAGEAFF	TRBV6-1	TRBJ1-1
CASSEGSGANVLTF	TRBV6-4	TRBJ2-6
CASSQDFAVGQGEADTQYF	TRBV3-1/TRBV3-2	TRBJ2-3
CASSPDDRVNGYTF	TRBV27	TRBJ1-2
CAWITVAESNQPQHF	TRBV30	TRBJ1-5
CASSDRAGGPSGNQPQHF	TRBV6-1	TRBJ1-5
CASSPRDRGAFF	TRBV9	TRBJ1-1
CASSLWRGQGNTIYF	TRBV7-9	TRBJ1-3
CATARGKTEAFF	TRBV13	TRBJ1-1
CASSRSGQINMNTEAFF	TRBV18	TRBJ1-1
CASSYRVQETQYF	TRBV7-2	TRBJ2-5